A selection of T cell receptor beta chains follows, all from one sample in a study of blood T cell repertoires in COVID-19. Sequencing used immunoSEQ multiplex PCR; TCRdb keeps in-frame clones, though not all of them. The sample includes fewer than 200,000 clones, about four fifths of them seen just once. Input material: peripheral blood. Every receptor here comes from a man aged 55 to 69 with acute or convalescent COVID-19. The CDR3 runs from the conserved cysteine through the conserved F or W. The D gene is left open where the match is weak. Clone size is given for some rows only: seen once, a few or many times, or a class if the clone is expanded.

v_gene,d_gene,j_gene,len,abundance,CDR3nt,CDR3aa
TRBV11-2,TRBD2,TRBJ2-1,14,.,TGTGCCAGCAGCTTCGCGGGAGGGCCCAATGAGCAGTTCTTC,CASSFAGGPNEQFF
TRBV7-9,.,TRBJ2-3,14,.,TGTGCCAGCAGCCCTCGGGAGCGAGGAGATACGCAGTATTTT,CASSPRERGDTQYF
TRBV19,.,TRBJ1-5,16,once,TGTGCCAGTAGTATATATGGACAGATTAGCAATCAGCCCCAGCATTTT,CASSIYGQISNQPQHF
TRBV6-5,TRBD1,TRBJ2-7,15,.,TGTGCCAGCAACTTCCTGGACAGGGGAAATGGCGAGCAGTACTTC,CASNFLDRGNGEQYF
TRBV13,TRBD2,TRBJ2-1,17,.,TGTGCCAGCAGCTTAGAATCTCTAGCGGGAGTTAGCAATGAGCAGTTCTTC,CASSLESLAGVSNEQFF
TRBV2,TRBD1,TRBJ2-7,13,.,TGTGCCAGCAACCTGGGACAGTACGGCGAGCAGTACTTC,CASNLGQYGEQYF
TRBV6-2/TRBV6-3,TRBD2,TRBJ2-1,18,.,TGTGCCAGCAGTTACTCGATCGGGCTAGCGGGGAATTTTGATGAGCAGTTCTTC,CASSYSIGLAGNFDEQFF
TRBV12-3/TRBV12-4,.,TRBJ1-2,12,.,TGTGCCAGCAGCCACCCGGACAGTCTACTTTCCTTC,CASSHPDSLLSF
TRBV6-1,TRBD1,TRBJ1-2,17,.,TGTGCCAGCAGTGGCAGGATCCGGGACAGTTTCCTCTATGGCTACACCTTC,CASSGRIRDSFLYGYTF
TRBV5-1,TRBD2,TRBJ2-3,14,.,TGCGCCAGCACCCGCGGGGGATCCACAGATACGCAGTATTTT,CASTRGGSTDTQYF
TRBV21-1,.,TRBJ2-2,15,.,TGTGCCAGCAGCAATAGGGGGAGGAACACCGGGGAGCTGTTTTTT,CASSNRGRNTGELFF
TRBV24-1,.,TRBJ2-6,15,.,TGTGCCACCAGTGACCTGCACGGTGGGGCCAACGTCCTGACTTTC,CATSDLHGGANVLTF
TRBV6-5,.,TRBJ2-7,14,.,TGTGCCAGCGGGCGACGGTGGCACTCCTACGAGCAGTACTTC,CASGRRWHSYEQYF
TRBV6-5,.,TRBJ1-1,13,.,TGTGCCAGCAGTTCGCGTATGAACACTGAAGCTTTCTTT,CASSSRMNTEAFF
TRBV7-2,TRBD1,TRBJ2-7,19,.,TGTGCCAGCAGCTTTTCTCTAGGACAGGGAGGTTGGGGAACCTACGAGCAGTACTTC,CASSFSLGQGGWGTYEQYF
TRBV2,TRBD1,TRBJ1-4,13,once,TGTGCCAGCGAGGGGGACAGCTCTGAAAAACTGTTTTTT,CASEGDSSEKLFF
TRBV19,.,TRBJ1-5,12,few,TGTGCCAGCGTACAGGGAAATCAGCCCCAGCATTTT,CASVQGNQPQHF
TRBV2,TRBD2,TRBJ2-2,15,.,TGTGCCAGCAGAGGAACTAGCGGGAGGACCGGGGAGCTGTTTTTT,CASRGTSGRTGELFF